Each of the 21 T cell receptor beta chains below was sequenced from the same sample in a study of siplizumab effects on memory and regulatory T cells. Libraries were prepared by immunoSEQ multiplex PCR; TCRdb keeps only in-frame clonotypes and omits some of them. The sample includes 120,000 or so clones, roughly 92% of them seen just once. Sequences were obtained from CD4+ T cells sorted from blood. The receptors stem from a human donor in good health.

V is TRBV4-1 and J is TRBJ2-7; unclear D gene. Between the trimmed V and J ends, which lost 1 base and 6 bases, there was a span of 19 bases. CDR3 size: 16 residues. Looked up from germline, CDR1 is MGHRA and CDR2 is YSYEKL. The CDR3 DNA reads TGCGCCAGCAGCCAAGGGCGGATTTTGGATATAGGCGAGCAGTACTTC. This gives the protein CASSQGRILDIGEQYF.

The chain carries TRBV6-5 and TRBJ2-7, with 7 bases identical to TRBD1. J lost 7 bases, V lost 3 bases, and 12 bases had no gene match. The CDR3 totals 15 residues. Germline-derived CDR1 and CDR2 are MNHEY and SVGAGI. The CDR3 protein is CASSYDRDLIWEQYF. The CDR3 coding sequence is TGTGCCAGCAGTTATGACAGGGATCTCATCTGGGAGCAGTACTTC.

The chain combines TRBV5-1 with TRBJ1-4; unclear D gene. Trimming took 1 base from V and 1 from J, leaving 11 bases between them. Looked up from germline, CDR1 is SGHRS and CDR2 is YFSETQ. The CDR3 sequence is 16 residues long. CDR3 region: CASSLLGGRTNEKLFF. The CDR3 nucleotides read TGCGCCAGCAGCTTGCTCGGCGGCAGAACTAATGAAAAACTGTTTTTT.

The genes are TRBV6-6 and TRBJ1-2; TRBD1 aligns across 10 bases. The trim removed 6 bases at V and 8 bases at J, leaving 6 bases unmatched. The CDR3 sequence is 13 residues long. The germline V gene encodes CDR1 MNHNY and CDR2 SVGAGI (reference sequence). DNA of the CDR3: TGTGCCAGCAGCCAGGGACAGGGGACCGGCTACACCTTC. Its translation is CASSQGQGTGYTF.

This chain's CDR3 is CASSRTLFQAQFF. The CDR3 coding sequence is TGTGCCAGCAGCCGCACACTATTCCAGGCGCAGTTCTTC. This chain connects TRBV2 to TRBJ2-1; no clear D gene. The CDR3 runs to 13 residues. Germline V lookup: CDR1 SNHLY, CDR2 FYNNEI. V lost 6 bases to trimming and J lost 12 bases, with 18 bases between them.

This clone occurred a few times. The gene calls are TRBV30 and TRBJ2-7; 7 bases are shared with TRBD1. J was trimmed by 4 bases and V by 7 bases; bases with no gene match: 10. In germline, CDR1 is GTSNPN, CDR2 SVGIG (reference sequence). CDR3 size: 13 residues. CDR3 sequence reads: CAYTRQGDYEQYF. Here the CDR3 DNA reads TGTGCCTACACGAGGCAGGGGGATTACGAGCAGTACTTC. Complete variable domain (other parts from reference TRBV30 and TRBJ2-7): SQTIHQWPATLVQPVGSPLSLECTVEGTSNPNLYWYRQAAGRGLQLLFYSVGIGQISSEVPQNLSASRPQDRQFILSSKKLLLSDSGFYLCAYTRQGDYEQYFGPGTRLTVT.

The chain couples TRBV9 to TRBJ1-1; maybe TRBD1 (5 bases). This CDR3 contains 15 residues. Trimming cost V 0 bases and J 3 bases, with 12 bases left between them. Germline V gene data show CDR1 as SGDLS and CDR2 as YYNGEE. The CDR3 here is CASSVDGARDTEAFF. CDR3 coding DNA: TGTGCCAGCAGCGTAGACGGGGCACGTGACACTGAAGCTTTCTTT.

This clone was detected once. The rearrangement uses TRBV21-1 and TRBJ1-2. TRBV21-1 is flagged as a pseudogene. This CDR3 has 14 amino acids. The CDR3 coding sequence is TGTGCCAGCAGCAAAGAAGCAGGCCTGTCGGGCTACACCTTT. Its translation is CASSKEAGLSGYTF.

This sequence joins TRBV2 and TRBJ1-1; D is unresolved. CDR3 length: 13 residues. Germline loops: CDR1 SNHLY, CDR2 FYNNEI. Trimming left V 4 bases short and J 2 bases short, with 8 bases between. CDR3 in amino acids: CASSAQLNTEAFF. CDR3 nucleotides: TGTGCCAGCAGTGCGCAGCTAAACACTGAAGCTTTCTTT.

The chain uses TRBV18 and TRBJ1-5; tentative D call: TRBD1 (6 bases). There are 13 residues in the CDR3. Germline CDR1 and CDR2: KGHSH and LQKENI. V was shortened by 4 bases and J by 5 bases, with 9 bases between the two germline ends. CDR3 in amino acids: CASSRTADQPQHF. The DNA for the CDR3 is TGTGCCAGCTCACGGACAGCAGATCAGCCCCAGCATTTT.

The chain uses TRBV19 and TRBJ2-5; tentatively, D is TRBD2 (6 bases). The V end was cut by 7 bases, the J end by 4 bases, with 16 bases between. The length of the CDR3 is 14 residues. Germline lookup yields CDR1 LNHDA and CDR2 SQIVND (reference sequence). For the CDR3, the DNA is TGTGCCAGTACCCCTGGGGACTCTAGAGAGACCCAGTACTTC. Translating it yields CASTPGDSRETQYF.

This clone was counted only a few times. The CDR3 reads CASSLSGSTDTQYF. CDR3 nucleotides: TGTGCCAGCAGCTTGAGCGGGAGCACAGATACGCAGTATTTT. The chain employs TRBV7-9 and TRBJ2-3, with TRBD2 as a possible D gene (6 bases). The germline V gene encodes CDR1 SEHNR and CDR2 FQNEAQ (reference sequence). The CDR3 contains 14 residues. Trimming pared 3 bases from V and 0 bases from J, leaving 7 bases between.

The chain recombines TRBV18 with TRBJ1-2; no reliable D call. The CDR3 contains 14 residues. Between the trimmed V and J ends, which lost 5 bases and 3 bases, there was a span of 13 bases. CDR1 is KGHSH, CDR2 LQKENI, per germline. This CDR3 is CASSDQRRDYGYTF. CDR3 DNA: TGTGCCAGCTCAGATCAAAGGAGGGACTATGGCTACACCTTC.

The chain employs TRBV5-1 and TRBJ2-7, with 8 nucleotides matching TRBD1. CDR3 size: 14 residues. CDR1 SGHRS and CDR2 YFSETQ come from the germline V gene. After removal of 3 bases from V and 6 bases from J, the junction contained 8 bases not matched to a gene. The CDR3 DNA reads TGCGCCAGCAGCTCCGGGGACAGGTTTGTCGAGCAGTACTTC. This gives the protein CASSSGDRFVEQYF.

In this sample, this clone turned up once. The V gene is TRBV2, the J gene TRBJ1-2; TRBD1 is a possible D gene (6 bases). Trimming stripped 8 bases from V and 7 bases from J, with 17 bases between. CDR3 length: 13 residues. Germline V gene data show CDR1 as SNHLY and CDR2 as FYNNEI. Written as DNA, the CDR3 is TGTGCCAGCCCCTACGGGCAGGGGTCTGGCTACACCTTC. This sequence encodes CASPYGQGSGYTF.

The V gene is TRBV7-3, the J gene TRBJ1-2; possible D gene TRBD1, 5 bases. The CDR3 has 14 residues. Between the trimmed V and J ends, which lost 2 bases and 3 bases, there was a span of 10 bases. The germline CDR1 and CDR2 sequences are SGHTA and FQGTGA. Here the CDR3 reads CASSLGGSHYGYTF. In nucleotides, the CDR3 is TGTGCCAGCAGCTTAGGGGGGTCGCACTATGGCTACACCTTC. Supplemented by reference TRBV7-3 and TRBJ1-2, the full variable domain reads GAGVSQTPSNKVTEKGKYVELRCDPISGHTALYWYRQSLGQGPEFLIYFQGTGAADDSGLPNDRFFAVRPEGSVSTLKIQRTERGDSAVYLCASSLGGSHYGYTFGSGTRLTVV.

V and J are TRBV10-3 and TRBJ1-2; no clear D. Germline V gene lookup returns CDR1 ENHRY and CDR2 SYGVKD. The V gene lost 3 bases and the J gene lost 3 bases, with 11 bases spanning the gap. The CDR3 contains 14 residues. Here the CDR3 DNA reads TGTGCCATCAGTGAACGTCGGGATGACTATGGCTACACCTTC. Protein: CAISERRDDYGYTF.

Here the CDR3 reads CASLSSEHNEQFF. In DNA form, the CDR3 reads TGTGCCAGCTTGTCTAGCGAACACAATGAGCAGTTCTTC. The rearrangement links TRBV18 to TRBJ2-1; D possibly corresponds to TRBD2 (6 bases). V shed 7 bases and J shed 5 bases, with 12 bases lying between them. The CDR3 has 13 residues. Germline CDR1 KGHSH, CDR2 LQKENI. The full variable domain, in which reference TRBV18 and TRBJ2-1 provide the parts outside the CDR3, is NAGVMQNPRHLVRRRGQEARLRCSPMKGHSHVYWYRQLPEEGLKFMVYLQKENIIDESGMPKERFSAEFPKEGPSILRIQQVVRGDSAAYFCASLSSEHNEQFFGPGTRLTVL.

The chain recombines TRBV9 with TRBJ1-1, with D perhaps TRBD1 (5 bases). The V gene lost 1 base and the J gene lost 1 base, with 14 bases spanning the gap. This CDR3 is 16 amino acids long. Germline V lookup: CDR1 SGDLS, CDR2 YYNGEE. The CDR3 here is CASSVSAPGANTEAFF. The CDR3 DNA sequence: TGTGCCAGCAGCGTATCCGCCCCCGGGGCGAACACTGAAGCTTTCTTT.

This clone was observed once. The chain is built from TRBV21-1 and TRBJ1-2; the table names TRBD1, a call not compared with the DNA. TRBV21-1 represents a pseudogene. This CDR3 has 14 amino acids. The CDR3 DNA is TGTGCCAGCAGCTCAGGGTCTGTGGCCCCAGGCTACACCTTC. Translation gives CASSSGSVAPGYTF.

The V and J genes are TRBV6-5 and TRBJ1-6, with TRBD1 matching over 7 bases. The V gene's germline CDR1 is MNHEY and CDR2 SVGAGI. There are 16 residues in the CDR3. The trim removed 0 bases at V and 7 bases at J, leaving 6 bases unmatched. The CDR3 here is CASSYSQGMGNSPLHF. CDR3 coding DNA: TGTGCCAGCAGTTACTCACAGGGGATGGGGAATTCACCCCTCCACTTT.